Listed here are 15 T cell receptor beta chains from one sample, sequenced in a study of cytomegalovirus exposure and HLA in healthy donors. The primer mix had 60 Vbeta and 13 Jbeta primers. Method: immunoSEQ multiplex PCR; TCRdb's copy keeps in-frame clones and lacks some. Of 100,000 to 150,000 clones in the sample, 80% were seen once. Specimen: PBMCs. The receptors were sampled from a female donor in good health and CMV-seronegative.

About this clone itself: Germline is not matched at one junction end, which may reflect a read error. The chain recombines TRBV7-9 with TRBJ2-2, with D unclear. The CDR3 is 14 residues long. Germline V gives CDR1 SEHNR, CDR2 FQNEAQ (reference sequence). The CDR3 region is CSSSFLTNTGELFF. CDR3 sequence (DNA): TGTTCCAGCAGCTTTCTAACTAACACCGGGGAGCTGTTTTTT.

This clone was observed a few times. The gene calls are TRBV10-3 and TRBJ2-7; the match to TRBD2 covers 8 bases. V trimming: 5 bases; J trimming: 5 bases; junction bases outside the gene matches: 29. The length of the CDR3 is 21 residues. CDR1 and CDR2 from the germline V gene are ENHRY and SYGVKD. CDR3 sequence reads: CAISPTSQGKAGALFLHEQYF. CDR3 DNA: TGTGCCATCAGTCCCACCAGCCAAGGCAAAGCGGGAGCCCTCTTTTTACACGAGCAGTACTTC.

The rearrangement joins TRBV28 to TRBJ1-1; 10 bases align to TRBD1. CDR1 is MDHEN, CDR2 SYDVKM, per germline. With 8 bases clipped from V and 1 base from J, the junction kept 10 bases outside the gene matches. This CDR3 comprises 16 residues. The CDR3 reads CASPGRDRGSNTEAFF. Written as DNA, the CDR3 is TGTGCCAGCCCGGGACGGGACAGGGGCTCGAACACTGAAGCTTTCTTT.

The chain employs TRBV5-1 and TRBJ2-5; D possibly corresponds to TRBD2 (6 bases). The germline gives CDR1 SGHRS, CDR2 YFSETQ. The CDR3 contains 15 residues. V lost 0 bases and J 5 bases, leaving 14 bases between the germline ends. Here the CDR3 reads CASSLEGLTGETQYF. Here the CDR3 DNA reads TGCGCCAGCAGCTTGGAGGGACTCACTGGGGAGACCCAGTACTTC.

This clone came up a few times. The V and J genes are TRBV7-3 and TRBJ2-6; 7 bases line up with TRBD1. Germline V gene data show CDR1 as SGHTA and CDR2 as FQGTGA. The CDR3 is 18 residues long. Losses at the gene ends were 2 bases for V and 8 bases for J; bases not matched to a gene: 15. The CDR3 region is CASSLVGPGTVDTNVLTF. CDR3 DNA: TGTGCCAGCAGCTTAGTGGGGCCCGGGACAGTGGATACCAACGTCCTGACTTTC. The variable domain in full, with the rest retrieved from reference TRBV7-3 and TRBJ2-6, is GAGVSQTPSNKVTEKGKYVELRCDPISGHTALYWYRQSLGQGPEFLIYFQGTGAADDSGLPNDRFFAVRPEGSVSTLKIQRTERGDSAVYLCASSLVGPGTVDTNVLTFGAGSRLTVL.

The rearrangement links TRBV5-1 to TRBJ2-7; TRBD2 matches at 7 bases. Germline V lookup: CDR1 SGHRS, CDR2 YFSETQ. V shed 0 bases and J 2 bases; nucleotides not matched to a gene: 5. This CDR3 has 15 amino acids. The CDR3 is CASSLAGGRAYEQYF. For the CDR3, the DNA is TGCGCCAGCAGCTTGGCCGGAGGGAGGGCCTACGAGCAGTACTTC.

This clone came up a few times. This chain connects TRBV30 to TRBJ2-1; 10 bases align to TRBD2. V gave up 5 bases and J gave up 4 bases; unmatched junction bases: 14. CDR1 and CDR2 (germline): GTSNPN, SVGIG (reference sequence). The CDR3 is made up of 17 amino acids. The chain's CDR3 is CAWGLSGRAYNYNEQFF. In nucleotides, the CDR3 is TGTGCCTGGGGTCTGAGCGGGAGGGCCTACAATTACAATGAGCAGTTCTTC.

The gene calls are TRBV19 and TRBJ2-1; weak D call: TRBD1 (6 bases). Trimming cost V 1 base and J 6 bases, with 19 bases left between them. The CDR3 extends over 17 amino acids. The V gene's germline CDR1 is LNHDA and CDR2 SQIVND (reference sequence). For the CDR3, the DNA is TGTGCCAGTAGTATAGGCGGACAGCTAAGACCCTTCAATGAGCAGTTCTTC. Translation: CASSIGGQLRPFNEQFF.

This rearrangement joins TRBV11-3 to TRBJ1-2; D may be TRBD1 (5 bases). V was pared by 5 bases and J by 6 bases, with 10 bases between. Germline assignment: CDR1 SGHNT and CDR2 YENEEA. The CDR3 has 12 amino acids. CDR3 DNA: TGTGCCAGCAGCGCGGGACCAGATGGCTACACCTTC. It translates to CASSAGPDGYTF.

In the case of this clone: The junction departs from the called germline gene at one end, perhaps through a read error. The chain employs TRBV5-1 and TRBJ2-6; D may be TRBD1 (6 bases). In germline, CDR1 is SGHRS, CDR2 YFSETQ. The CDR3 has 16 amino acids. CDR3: CASSLDRASGANGLTF. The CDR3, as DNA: TGCGCCAGCAGCTTGGACAGGGCTTCTGGGGCCAACGGCCTGACTTTC.

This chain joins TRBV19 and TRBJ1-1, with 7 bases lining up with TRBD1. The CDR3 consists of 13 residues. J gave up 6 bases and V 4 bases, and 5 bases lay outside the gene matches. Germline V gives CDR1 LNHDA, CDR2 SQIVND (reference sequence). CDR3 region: CASSRHRGAEAFF. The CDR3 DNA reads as TGTGCCAGTAGTAGACACAGGGGAGCTGAAGCTTTCTTT.

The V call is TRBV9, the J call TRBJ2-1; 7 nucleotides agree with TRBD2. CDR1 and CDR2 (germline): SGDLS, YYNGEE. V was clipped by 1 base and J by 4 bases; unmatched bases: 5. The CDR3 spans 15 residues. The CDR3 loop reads CASSVLSGTYNEQFF. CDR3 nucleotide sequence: TGTGCCAGCAGCGTACTGAGCGGGACTTACAATGAGCAGTTCTTC.

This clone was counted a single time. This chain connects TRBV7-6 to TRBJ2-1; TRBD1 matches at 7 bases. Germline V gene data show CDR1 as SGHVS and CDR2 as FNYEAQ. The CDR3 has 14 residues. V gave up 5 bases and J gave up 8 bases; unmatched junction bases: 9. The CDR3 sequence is CASSPLTGFDEQFF. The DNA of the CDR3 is TGTGCCAGCAGCCCCCTGACAGGGTTCGATGAGCAGTTCTTC. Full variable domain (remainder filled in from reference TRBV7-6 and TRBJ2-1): GAGVSQSPRYKVTKRGQDVALRCDPISGHVSLYWYRQALGQGPEFLTYFNYEAQQDKSGLPNDRFSAERPEGSISTLTIQRTEQRDSAMYRCASSPLTGFDEQFFGPGTRLTVL.

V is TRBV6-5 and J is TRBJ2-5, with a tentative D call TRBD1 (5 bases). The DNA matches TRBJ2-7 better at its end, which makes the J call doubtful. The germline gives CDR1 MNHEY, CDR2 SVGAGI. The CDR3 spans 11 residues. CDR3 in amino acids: CASSQQGEQYF. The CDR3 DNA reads TGTGCCAGCAGTCAGCAGGGCGAGCAGTACTTC.

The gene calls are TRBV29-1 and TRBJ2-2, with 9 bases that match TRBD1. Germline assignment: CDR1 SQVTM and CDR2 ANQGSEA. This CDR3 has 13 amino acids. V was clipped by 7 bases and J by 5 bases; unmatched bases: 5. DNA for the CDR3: TGCAGCGGGGGACAGGGACGAACCGGGGAGCTGTTTTTT. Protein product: CSGGQGRTGELFF.